This T cell receptor (beta chain) was identified in a study of vaccination effects on CD4 cells after COVID-19. In the study overall: Each person got two doses of an mRNA SARS-CoV-2 vaccine, BNT162b2 or mRNA-1273.

The CDR3 length is 13 residues. Trimming at V came to 5 bases and at J to 11 bases, leaving 8 bases not matched to a gene. CDR1 is LNHDA and CDR2 is SQIVND in the germline V gene (reference sequence). About this clone itself: Its cognate antigen is unknown.

Produced via immunoSEQ multiplex PCR; TCRdb's table is partial and in-frame only. The repertoire consists of tens of thousands of clones, with more than 60% occurring once and the leading ten covering around 18%. Expansion of antigen-specific CD4+ T cells with viral peptide pools was carried out by the ViraFEST assay before sequencing. Isolation of CD4+ T cells took place after approximately 10 days of culture. Neither prior SARS-CoV-2 infection nor positive nucleocapsid antibodies were present in the vaccine recipients. Peptides at about 10 ug/ml and IL-2 at about 9.2 IU/ml were added to fewer than 2.5 million PBMC per well. Cells had half their medium changed to IL-2 medium on days 3 and 7.

This material consisted of CD4+ T cells from PBMCs cultured with SARS-CoV-2 spike peptides, taken before COVID-19 vaccination. The receptor's source is a human donor who received a COVID-19 vaccine. The V gene is TRBV19, the J gene TRBJ1-5, with 8 bases aligning to TRBD1. The CDR3 DNA follows: TGTGCCAGTAGTTCGGGACAGGCTAGGTCCCAGCATTTT. Protein product: CASSSGQARSQHF.